A selection of T cell receptor beta chains follows, all from one sample in a study of tumor-infiltrating lymphocytes in glioblastoma multiforme. TCRdb reanalysed the multiplex PCR reads using MiXCR and keeps one entry per CDR3 protein. The sample lists 13,000 or so distinct CDR3 sequences, 64% occurring once. Specimen: brain tumor tissue. The receptors come from a male donor with glioblastoma. CDR3s include the opening cysteine and the closing phenylalanine or tryptophan. Each record gives: J gene, D gene, clone size, V gene, CDR3 protein, CDR3 DNA. The D gene is left open where the match is weak. Rows give clone size only sometimes, using once, few, many, or a class for an expanded clone.

J gene: TRBJ2-3; D gene: NA; clone size: once; V gene: TRBV29-1; CDR3 protein: CSVEIATDTQYF; CDR3 DNA: TGCAGCGTTGAAATCGCCACAGATACTCAGTATTTT
J gene: TRBJ2-5; D gene: NA; clone size: NA; V gene: TRBV11-3; CDR3 protein: CASSPRPLVETQYF; CDR3 DNA: TGTGCCAGCAGCCCACGGCCCTTGGTGGAGACCCAGTACTTC
J gene: TRBJ2-7; D gene: TRBD2; clone size: NA; V gene: TRBV6-2/TRBV6-3; CDR3 protein: CASRSGGTSCEQYF; CDR3 DNA: TGTGCCAGCAGGTCGGGGGGGACCTCTTGCGAGCAATACTTC
J gene: TRBJ2-7; D gene: TRBD2; clone size: NA; V gene: TRBV11-2; CDR3 protein: CVSSSRTSGSYEQYF; CDR3 DNA: TGTGTCAGCAGCTCTAGGACTAGCGGTTCCTACGAGCAGTACTTC
J gene: TRBJ1-1; D gene: NA; clone size: few; V gene: TRBV4-2; CDR3 protein: CASSRVWNTEAFF; CDR3 DNA: TGTGCCAGCAGCCGGGTCTGGAACACCGAAGCTTTCTTT
J gene: TRBJ2-3; D gene: NA; clone size: few; V gene: TRBV4-1; CDR3 protein: CASSQGRKMDTQYF; CDR3 DNA: TGCGCCAGCAGCCAAGGGCGAAAGATGGATACGCAGTATTTT
J gene: TRBJ2-7; D gene: TRBD1; clone size: medium-sized; V gene: TRBV5-6; CDR3 protein: CASSTGTGDPYEQYF; CDR3 DNA: TGTGCCAGCAGCACCGGGACAGGGGATCCCTACGAGCAGTACTTC
J gene: TRBJ1-5; D gene: NA; clone size: NA; V gene: TRBV28; CDR3 protein: CASSRGTISNQPQHF; CDR3 DNA: TGTGCCAGCAGCCGCGGAACAATTAGCAATCAGCCCCAGCATTTT
J gene: TRBJ2-2; D gene: TRBD2; clone size: NA; V gene: TRBV10-1; CDR3 protein: CASSEMASGRAPELVF; CDR3 DNA: TGCGCCAGCAGTGAAATGGCTAGCGGGAGGGCCCCGGAGCTGGTTTTT
J gene: TRBJ1-1; D gene: NA; clone size: many; V gene: TRBV5-1; CDR3 protein: CASSLGRNTEAFF; CDR3 DNA: TGCGCCAGCAGCTTGGGGCGGAACACTGAAGCTTTCTTT
J gene: TRBJ1-4; D gene: NA; clone size: NA; V gene: TRBV5-4; CDR3 protein: CGSSLSPGVQVKLFF; CDR3 DNA: TGTGGCAGCAGCTTGTCGCCAGGGGTTCAGGTAAAACTGTTTTTT
J gene: TRBJ2-1; D gene: NA; clone size: NA; V gene: TRBV6-2/TRBV6-3; CDR3 protein: CTSSYSGGALCNEQFF; CDR3 DNA: TGTACCAGCAGTTACTCAGGCGGGGCTCTCTGCAATGAGCAGTTCTTC
J gene: TRBJ1-4; D gene: TRBD1; clone size: NA; V gene: TRBV12-3/TRBV12-4; CDR3 protein: CASSLGDRVNEKLFF; CDR3 DNA: TGTGCCAGCAGTCTTGGTGACAGGGTTAATGAAAAACTGTTTTTT
J gene: TRBJ2-3; D gene: NA; clone size: NA; V gene: TRBV11-1; CDR3 protein: CAGSLATIGNGDTQYF; CDR3 DNA: TGTGCCGGCAGCTTAGCTACTATCGGGAATGGAGATACACAGTATTTT
J gene: TRBJ2-4; D gene: TRBD2; clone size: NA; V gene: TRBV11-2; CDR3 protein: CASSPYDGTSGNTLAKNIQYF; CDR3 DNA: TGTGCCAGCAGCCCTTACGATGGGACTAGCGGGAATACTCTAGCCAAAAACATTCAGTACTTC
J gene: TRBJ2-1; D gene: TRBD2; clone size: NA; V gene: TRBV4-1; CDR3 protein: CASSQESRTSGSDEQFF; CDR3 DNA: TGCGCCAGCAGCCAAGAATCCCGGACTAGCGGGAGCGATGAGCAGTTCTTC
J gene: TRBJ2-7; D gene: NA; clone size: NA; V gene: TRBV11-1; CDR3 protein: CASSSTGGPYEQYF; CDR3 DNA: TGTGCCAGCAGCTCTACCGGGGGTCCCTACGAGCAGTACTTC
J gene: TRBJ2-1; D gene: TRBD2; clone size: once; V gene: TRBV20-1; CDR3 protein: CSATGTSGSDEQFF; CDR3 DNA: TGCAGTGCTACTGGGACTAGCGGGAGTGATGAGCAGTTCTTC
J gene: TRBJ1-5; D gene: NA; clone size: NA; V gene: TRBV20-1; CDR3 protein: CSAEPRVEGNQPQHF; CDR3 DNA: TGCAGTGCAGAACCCAGGGTAGAGGGCAATCAGCCCCAGCATTTT
J gene: TRBJ1-5; D gene: TRBD1; clone size: NA; V gene: TRBV10-2; CDR3 protein: CANRPLATGDQLQHF; CDR3 DNA: TGCGCCAACAGACCCTTGGCGACAGGGGACCAGCTCCAGCATTTT
J gene: TRBJ2-3; D gene: NA; clone size: NA; V gene: TRBV20-1; CDR3 protein: CSARERCTDTQYF; CDR3 DNA: TGCAGTGCTAGAGAGCGATGCACAGATACGCAGTATTTT
J gene: TRBJ2-1; D gene: NA; clone size: NA; V gene: TRBV10-2; CDR3 protein: CAISTGANEQFF; CDR3 DNA: TGCGCCATCTCGACAGGTGCGAATGAGCAGTTCTTC
J gene: TRBJ1-1; D gene: NA; clone size: few; V gene: TRBV12-3/TRBV12-4; CDR3 protein: CASGTSHEAFF; CDR3 DNA: TGTGCCAGCGGGACAAGCCATGAAGCTTTCTTT
J gene: TRBJ2-5; D gene: TRBD1; clone size: medium-sized; V gene: TRBV10-3; CDR3 protein: CATEPGQGAETQYF; CDR3 DNA: TGTGCCACCGAACCGGGACAGGGGGCTGAGACCCAGTACTTC
J gene: TRBJ2-1; D gene: TRBD2; clone size: NA; V gene: TRBV29-1; CDR3 protein: CSVEGLAGYNEQFF; CDR3 DNA: TGCAGCGTTGAGGGACTAGCGGGCTACAATGAGCAGTTCTTC
J gene: TRBJ2-3; D gene: NA; clone size: NA; V gene: TRBV5-4; CDR3 protein: CASSFESITTDTQFF; CDR3 DNA: TGTGCCAGCAGCTTTGAGAGTATAACCACAGATACGCAGTTTTTT
J gene: TRBJ2-7; D gene: NA; clone size: NA; V gene: TRBV6-1; CDR3 protein: CASSEPSDPDSYEQYF; CDR3 DNA: TGTGCCAGCAGTGAGCCTTCAGACCCGGACTCTTACGAGCAGTACTTC
J gene: TRBJ2-1; D gene: TRBD2; clone size: NA; V gene: TRBV4-1; CDR3 protein: CASSHHSAGAHNEQFF; CDR3 DNA: TGTGCCAGCAGCCATCACTCGGCGGGAGCCCACAATGAGCAGTTCTTC
J gene: TRBJ2-2; D gene: NA; clone size: NA; V gene: TRBV11-3; CDR3 protein: CTSSLGATRGTGELLF; CDR3 DNA: TGTACCAGCAGCTTGGGCGCGACCCGGGGCACCGGGGAGCTGTTGTTT
J gene: TRBJ2-1; D gene: NA; clone size: once; V gene: TRBV11-2; CDR3 protein: CASSLTGNQQFF; CDR3 DNA: TGTGCCAGCAGCTTAACCGGGAATCAGCAGTTCTTC
J gene: TRBJ2-1; D gene: TRBD2; clone size: few; V gene: TRBV11-3; CDR3 protein: CASSFDSGGPYNEQFF; CDR3 DNA: TGTGCCAGCAGCTTTGATAGCGGGGGCCCTTACAATGAGCAGTTCTTC
J gene: TRBJ1-5; D gene: TRBD1; clone size: once; V gene: TRBV12-3/TRBV12-4; CDR3 protein: CANSWDRFNSNQPQHF; CDR3 DNA: TGTGCCAACAGCTGGGACAGGTTTAATAGCAATCAACCCCAGCATTTT
J gene: TRBJ1-4; D gene: NA; clone size: NA; V gene: TRBV6-5; CDR3 protein: CASCYGQGATNEKPFF; CDR3 DNA: TGTGCCAGCTGTTACGGGCAGGGTGCAACTAATGAAAAACCGTTTTTT
J gene: TRBJ2-1; D gene: NA; clone size: NA; V gene: TRBV6-5; CDR3 protein: CGSGYGPGFGEQLF; CDR3 DNA: TGTGGCAGCGGTTACGGGCCGGGCTTCGGTGAGCAGCTCTTC
J gene: TRBJ2-6; D gene: NA; clone size: medium-sized; V gene: TRBV20-1; CDR3 protein: CSARDTGGANVLTF; CDR3 DNA: TGCAGTGCTAGAGATACGGGTGGGGCCAACGTCCTGACTTTC
J gene: TRBJ2-3; D gene: NA; clone size: NA; V gene: TRBV10-2; CDR3 protein: CASSSGGTDTQYF; CDR3 DNA: TGCGCCAGCAGTTCAGGAGGCACAGATACGCAGTATTTT
J gene: TRBJ2-1; D gene: TRBD2; clone size: NA; V gene: TRBV3-1; CDR3 protein: CASSQLLADSYNEQFF; CDR3 DNA: TGTGCCAGCAGCCAACTACTAGCGGACTCCTACAATGAGCAGTTCTTC
J gene: TRBJ2-1; D gene: NA; clone size: NA; V gene: TRBV29-1; CDR3 protein: CSTRDVNFYDEQFF; CDR3 DNA: TGCAGCACTCGGGACGTGAACTTCTACGACGAGCAGTTCTTC
J gene: TRBJ2-1; D gene: NA; clone size: NA; V gene: TRBV20-1; CDR3 protein: CSARGLANEQFF; CDR3 DNA: TGCAGCGCTAGAGGTCTCGCAAATGAGCAGTTCTTC
J gene: TRBJ2-7; D gene: NA; clone size: NA; V gene: TRBV10-2; CDR3 protein: CASSEGEGGPNEQYF; CDR3 DNA: TGCGCCAGCAGTGAAGGGGAGGGGGGCCCGAACGAGCAGTACTTC
J gene: TRBJ1-6; D gene: NA; clone size: NA; V gene: TRBV20-1; CDR3 protein: CSARGRGSMSSPLRF; CDR3 DNA: TGCAGTGCTAGAGGGCGGGGTTCCATGAGTTCACCCCTCCGCTTT
J gene: TRBJ1-1; D gene: NA; clone size: few; V gene: TRBV4-1; CDR3 protein: CASSPQGNTEAFF; CDR3 DNA: TGCGCCAGCAGCCCCCAGGGGAACACTGAAGCTTTCTTT
J gene: TRBJ2-1; D gene: TRBD1; clone size: once; V gene: TRBV11-2; CDR3 protein: CASSTGTGGSSYNEQFF; CDR3 DNA: TGTGCCAGCAGCACGGGGACAGGGGGTAGCTCCTACAATGAGCAGTTCTTC
J gene: TRBJ1-1; D gene: NA; clone size: NA; V gene: TRBV29-1; CDR3 protein: CSADSPENAVAFF; CDR3 DNA: TGCAGCGCTGATAGTCCAGAGAACGCTGTAGCCTTCTTT
J gene: TRBJ2-1; D gene: NA; clone size: few; V gene: TRBV6-2/TRBV6-3; CDR3 protein: CTSRPGGVDEQFF; CDR3 DNA: TGTACCAGCAGACCCGGGGGAGTCGATGAGCAGTTCTTC
J gene: TRBJ2-3; D gene: NA; clone size: NA; V gene: TRBV4-1; CDR3 protein: CSSSPDTFDTDTQYF; CDR3 DNA: TGCTCCAGCAGCCCTGACACATTTGACACAGATACGCAGTATTTT
J gene: TRBJ2-2; D gene: NA; clone size: few; V gene: TRBV12-3/TRBV12-4; CDR3 protein: CASSIGVGRTKGAGELFF; CDR3 DNA: TGTGCCAGCAGTATAGGAGTCGGGAGGACCAAGGGGGCCGGGGAGCTGTTTTTT
J gene: TRBJ1-3; D gene: NA; clone size: NA; V gene: TRBV20-1; CDR3 protein: CTAKDLRQTGNTIYF; CDR3 DNA: TGCACTGCTAAAGATCTAAGGCAGACTGGAAATACCATATATTTT